These T cell receptor beta chains were read from a single sample in a study of shared clonotypes between healthy human individuals. Data came from immunoSEQ multiplex PCR; TCRdb stores just in-frame clones and leaves some out. The table has some 2,100,000 clones, under 97% seen once; the top ten hold about 0.13%. The sequenced sample consisted of naive CD4+ T cells sorted from blood. The receptor set was obtained from a man younger than 30 in good health. CDR3s include the opening cysteine and the closing phenylalanine or tryptophan. A D gene is named only where the DNA matches it firmly. Rows may omit the clone size; those that give it use once, few, many or a size class.

J gene: TRBJ1-2
V gene: TRBV5-1
clone size: .
D gene: .
CDR3 DNA: TGCGCCAGCAGCGGGGGCTATGGCTACACCTTC
CDR3 protein: CASSGGYGYTF

J gene: TRBJ1-1
V gene: TRBV11-3
clone size: .
D gene: .
CDR3 DNA: TGTGCCAGCAGCTTGCTGACGAACACTGAAGCTTTCTTT
CDR3 protein: CASSLLTNTEAFF

J gene: TRBJ2-7
V gene: TRBV7-9
clone size: .
D gene: TRBD2
CDR3 DNA: TGTGCCAGCAGCTTGTTCCTAGCGGGGGCCAAATACGAGCAGTACTTC
CDR3 protein: CASSLFLAGAKYEQYF

J gene: TRBJ2-7
V gene: TRBV23-1
clone size: .
D gene: .
CDR3 DNA: TGCGCCAGCAGTCAATCGTGGACCTACGAGCAGTACTTC
CDR3 protein: CASSQSWTYEQYF

J gene: TRBJ2-2
V gene: TRBV6-9
clone size: once
D gene: .
CDR3 DNA: TGTGCCAGACAGGGGAACACCGGGGAGCTGTTTTTT
CDR3 protein: CARQGNTGELFF

J gene: TRBJ2-5
V gene: TRBV11-2
clone size: .
D gene: TRBD2
CDR3 DNA: TGTGCCAGCAGCTTAGATCTACTAGCGGGGGGGCTAGGAGAGACCCAGTACTTC
CDR3 protein: CASSLDLLAGGLGETQYF

J gene: TRBJ2-7
V gene: TRBV4-3
clone size: .
D gene: .
CDR3 DNA: TGCGCCAGCAGCCAAGCCCCCTTCCTCTACGAGCAGTACTTC
CDR3 protein: CASSQAPFLYEQYF

J gene: TRBJ1-2
V gene: TRBV7-6
clone size: once
D gene: TRBD1
CDR3 DNA: TGTGCCAGCAGCTCTCAATCGGGACAGGGAAGCGGTGGCTACACCTTC
CDR3 protein: CASSSQSGQGSGGYTF

J gene: TRBJ2-2
V gene: TRBV2
clone size: .
D gene: TRBD2
CDR3 DNA: TGTGCCAGCAGTAACTTTCAACTAGCGGAAAACACCGGGGAGCTGTTTTTT
CDR3 protein: CASSNFQLAENTGELFF

J gene: TRBJ2-7
V gene: TRBV7-9
clone size: .
D gene: .
CDR3 DNA: TGTGCCAGCAGCTTACTGGGTTACGAGCAGTACTTC
CDR3 protein: CASSLLGYEQYF

J gene: TRBJ1-2
V gene: TRBV9
clone size: .
D gene: .
CDR3 DNA: TGTGCCAGCAGCGTAACGGGGACCTCGATGATCTATGGCTACACCTTC
CDR3 protein: CASSVTGTSMIYGYTF

J gene: TRBJ2-7
V gene: TRBV18
clone size: .
D gene: TRBD1
CDR3 DNA: TGTGCCAGCTCACCACCGTCCGGGACAGGGAACGAGCAGTACTTC
CDR3 protein: CASSPPSGTGNEQYF

J gene: TRBJ1-3
V gene: TRBV2
clone size: .
D gene: .
CDR3 DNA: TGTGCCAGCAGCGAAGGGCAGACCTACTCTGGAAACACCATATATTTT
CDR3 protein: CASSEGQTYSGNTIYF

J gene: TRBJ1-5
V gene: TRBV27
clone size: .
D gene: .
CDR3 DNA: TGTGCCAGCAGTCAGGGGCTGGGAATTAAGGCTCAGCCCCAGCATTTT
CDR3 protein: CASSQGLGIKAQPQHF

J gene: TRBJ2-4
V gene: TRBV20-1
clone size: .
D gene: TRBD1
CDR3 DNA: TGCAGTGCTGGGACAGGGCTCATTCAGTACTTC
CDR3 protein: CSAGTGLIQYF

J gene: TRBJ2-5
V gene: TRBV7-9
clone size: .
D gene: .
CDR3 DNA: TGTGCCGCGTCAGCGGATCAAGAGACCCAGTACTTC
CDR3 protein: CAASADQETQYF

J gene: TRBJ2-7
V gene: TRBV7-2
clone size: once
D gene: TRBD1
CDR3 DNA: TGTGCCAGCAGCGAAGGGGGGACAGGTTCCTACGAGCAGTACTTC
CDR3 protein: CASSEGGTGSYEQYF

J gene: TRBJ2-5
V gene: TRBV2
clone size: .
D gene: TRBD1
CDR3 DNA: TGTGCCAGCAGTGGGACAGGGGGCTATGAGACCCAGTACTTC
CDR3 protein: CASSGTGGYETQYF

J gene: TRBJ2-2
V gene: TRBV6-6
clone size: .
D gene: .
CDR3 DNA: TGTGCCAGCAGTTACGGACAGAGCACCGGGGAGCTGTTTTTT
CDR3 protein: CASSYGQSTGELFF

J gene: TRBJ2-7
V gene: TRBV5-5
clone size: .
D gene: .
CDR3 DNA: TGTGCCAGCAGCCTCCAAGACCCTTTAGGGAGTGGTCCCTCCGAGCAGTACTTC
CDR3 protein: CASSLQDPLGSGPSEQYF

J gene: TRBJ2-7
V gene: TRBV28
clone size: .
D gene: TRBD1
CDR3 DNA: TGTGCCAGCACCCTTGCCGGGACAGGGACCTACGAGCAGTACTTC
CDR3 protein: CASTLAGTGTYEQYF

J gene: TRBJ1-3
V gene: TRBV29-1
clone size: .
D gene: .
CDR3 DNA: TGCAGCGTTGTCCCGGACTCTGGAAACACCATATATTTT
CDR3 protein: CSVVPDSGNTIYF

J gene: TRBJ1-4
V gene: TRBV29-1
clone size: .
D gene: .
CDR3 DNA: TGCAGCGTTGGGGGAGACACAGGGAAAACTAATGAAAAACTGTTTTTT
CDR3 protein: CSVGGDTGKTNEKLFF

J gene: TRBJ1-6
V gene: TRBV10-2
clone size: .
D gene: .
CDR3 DNA: TGCGCCAGCAGTGACGGCTGGCCAAGTAATTCACCCCTCCACTTT
CDR3 protein: CASSDGWPSNSPLHF

J gene: TRBJ2-3
V gene: TRBV6-5
clone size: .
D gene: .
CDR3 DNA: TGTGCCAGCAGTCGTCAGTGGGATACGCAGTATTTT
CDR3 protein: CASSRQWDTQYF

J gene: TRBJ1-5
V gene: TRBV7-3
clone size: .
D gene: TRBD1
CDR3 DNA: TGTGCCAGCAGGGGACAGGAGAGTTTTCGGCCCCAGCATTTT
CDR3 protein: CASRGQESFRPQHF

J gene: TRBJ2-4
V gene: TRBV7-9
clone size: .
D gene: .
CDR3 DNA: TGTGCCAGCAGCGCCCCAGGACTAGCCAAAAACATTCAGTACTTC
CDR3 protein: CASSAPGLAKNIQYF

J gene: TRBJ1-2
V gene: TRBV2
clone size: .
D gene: TRBD1
CDR3 DNA: TGTGCCAGCAGGCGGGACAGGGGGCTTGTCTTGAACTATGGCTACACCTTC
CDR3 protein: CASRRDRGLVLNYGYTF

J gene: TRBJ2-7
V gene: TRBV6-1
clone size: .
D gene: .
CDR3 DNA: TGTGCCAGCAGTGAACTGGTTAGCTCCTACGAGCAGTACTTC
CDR3 protein: CASSELVSSYEQYF

J gene: TRBJ1-6
V gene: TRBV19
clone size: once
D gene: .
CDR3 DNA: TGTGCCAGTAGTCCGGGGGAAAGCTCCTATAATTCACCCCTCCACTTT
CDR3 protein: CASSPGESSYNSPLHF

J gene: TRBJ2-2
V gene: TRBV7-9
clone size: once
D gene: TRBD1
CDR3 DNA: TGTGCCAGCAGCTACGGGACAGTTAACACCGGGGAGCTGTTTTTT
CDR3 protein: CASSYGTVNTGELFF

J gene: TRBJ2-1
V gene: TRBV7-3
clone size: .
D gene: TRBD2
CDR3 DNA: TGTGCCAGCAGCCTACTAGCGGGGGCATACAATGAGCAGTTCTTC
CDR3 protein: CASSLLAGAYNEQFF

J gene: TRBJ2-1
V gene: TRBV9
clone size: .
D gene: TRBD1
CDR3 DNA: TGTGCCAGCAGTGAATTAGGACAGGGAATGAATGAGCAGTTCTTC
CDR3 protein: CASSELGQGMNEQFF

J gene: TRBJ2-3
V gene: TRBV7-8
clone size: .
D gene: .
CDR3 DNA: TGTGCCAGCAGCAGGCGGCCCAGCTACACAGATACGCAGTATTTT
CDR3 protein: CASSRRPSYTDTQYF

J gene: TRBJ2-5
V gene: TRBV7-2
clone size: .
D gene: .
CDR3 DNA: TGTGCCAGCAGCCCCAAGCAGGGGGGACTAGGAGAGACCCAGTACTTC
CDR3 protein: CASSPKQGGLGETQYF

J gene: TRBJ1-2
V gene: TRBV27
clone size: .
D gene: .
CDR3 DNA: TGTGCCAGCAGTTCGACATTAAACTATGGCTACACCTTC
CDR3 protein: CASSSTLNYGYTF

J gene: TRBJ2-3
V gene: TRBV7-2
clone size: once
D gene: TRBD2
CDR3 DNA: TGTGCCAGCAGCTTAGCGGGACTAGCGTCAGATACGCAGTATTTT
CDR3 protein: CASSLAGLASDTQYF

J gene: TRBJ1-3
V gene: TRBV30
clone size: .
D gene: .
CDR3 DNA: TGTGCCTGGAGTCCACTCCTGGGACGGGAACACGGAAACACCATATATTTT
CDR3 protein: CAWSPLLGREHGNTIYF

J gene: TRBJ1-1
V gene: TRBV19
clone size: .
D gene: TRBD1
CDR3 DNA: TGTGCCAGTAGTTCCGTGGGACAGCGGACTGAAGCTTTCTTT
CDR3 protein: CASSSVGQRTEAFF

J gene: TRBJ2-1
V gene: TRBV7-9
clone size: .
D gene: TRBD2
CDR3 DNA: TGTGCCAGCAGCCCCAGGGGAGCGGGAGATGGCAATGAGCAGTTCTTC
CDR3 protein: CASSPRGAGDGNEQFF

J gene: TRBJ1-2
V gene: TRBV2
clone size: .
D gene: .
CDR3 DNA: TGTGCCAGCAGTGGATGGCAGGGTGGCTACACCTTC
CDR3 protein: CASSGWQGGYTF

J gene: TRBJ2-1
V gene: TRBV10-3
clone size: .
D gene: .
CDR3 DNA: TGTGCCATCAGCGGTAAGAACCCAGGTGGTGAGCAGTTCTTC
CDR3 protein: CAISGKNPGGEQFF

J gene: TRBJ2-1
V gene: TRBV5-1
clone size: .
D gene: .
CDR3 DNA: TGCGCCAGCAGCTTGGGCGTATACAATGAGCAGTTCTTC
CDR3 protein: CASSLGVYNEQFF

J gene: TRBJ1-3
V gene: TRBV5-1
clone size: .
D gene: .
CDR3 DNA: TGCGCCAGCAGCAGGACAGTTAACTCTGGAAACACCATATATTTT
CDR3 protein: CASSRTVNSGNTIYF

J gene: TRBJ1-5
V gene: TRBV7-8
clone size: .
D gene: .
CDR3 DNA: TGTGCCAGCAGCTTAGCTGGGGGGCGCGTTCAGCCCCAGCATTTT
CDR3 protein: CASSLAGGRVQPQHF

J gene: TRBJ2-2
V gene: TRBV7-7
clone size: .
D gene: .
CDR3 DNA: TGTGCTAGCAGCGCACCGACTAACACCGGGGAGCTGTTTTTT
CDR3 protein: CASSAPTNTGELFF

J gene: TRBJ2-5
V gene: TRBV7-9
clone size: .
D gene: .
CDR3 DNA: TGTGCCAGCAGCGTTCCGGGGCGGGAGACCCAGTACTTC
CDR3 protein: CASSVPGRETQYF

J gene: TRBJ2-7
V gene: TRBV11-3
clone size: .
D gene: .
CDR3 DNA: TGTGCCAGCAGCTGGGAGTTGCGATCCCTGTGGCACGAGCAGTACTTC
CDR3 protein: CASSWELRSLWHEQYF

J gene: TRBJ1-4
V gene: TRBV18
clone size: .
D gene: .
CDR3 DNA: TGTGCCAGCTCACCACCGGGGGGCTATGCAACTAATGAAAAACTGTTTTTT
CDR3 protein: CASSPPGGYATNEKLFF

J gene: TRBJ1-4
V gene: TRBV7-3
clone size: .
D gene: .
CDR3 DNA: TGTGCCAGCAGCCCAAAACCCTCCGGGACGAATAATGAAAAACTGTTTTTT
CDR3 protein: CASSPKPSGTNNEKLFF

J gene: TRBJ2-5
V gene: TRBV5-1
clone size: .
D gene: TRBD1
CDR3 DNA: TGCGCCAGCAGCCTCGTGACAGGGGTGGGAGAGACCCAGTACTTC
CDR3 protein: CASSLVTGVGETQYF

J gene: TRBJ2-7
V gene: TRBV28
clone size: .
D gene: TRBD1
CDR3 DNA: TGTGCCAGCAGCCCACCCGACAGGGACCACGAGCAGTACTTC
CDR3 protein: CASSPPDRDHEQYF

J gene: TRBJ1-5
V gene: TRBV21-1
clone size: .
D gene: .
CDR3 DNA: TGTGCCAGCAAGAATCGGTTGCAGCCCCAGCATTTT
CDR3 protein: CASKNRLQPQHF

J gene: TRBJ1-2
V gene: TRBV5-4
clone size: .
D gene: .
CDR3 DNA: TGTGCCAGCAGCTTGGGGGGCGGCTATGGCTACACCTTC
CDR3 protein: CASSLGGGYGYTF

J gene: TRBJ1-3
V gene: TRBV18
clone size: .
D gene: TRBD1
CDR3 DNA: TGTGCCAGCTCAGCGGACAGGGACTCTGGAAACACCATATATTTT
CDR3 protein: CASSADRDSGNTIYF

J gene: TRBJ2-1
V gene: TRBV6-5
clone size: .
D gene: TRBD1
CDR3 DNA: TGTGCCAGCAGTGAGGACAGGGGGCGCAATGAGCAGTTCTTC
CDR3 protein: CASSEDRGRNEQFF